This TCR beta chain appears in the sequencing data of a study of CD8 T cells in ankylosing spondylitis. Findings and caveats of the study: Disease-linked clones had a CD8+ phenotype and relatively low frequency in peripheral blood. Made up of eight highly homologous variants, a TCR beta motif appeared characteristic of ankylosing spondylitis blood.

With regard to this clonotype: No antigen is known for it.

Libraries of TCR beta came from quantitative 5'-RACE with molecular barcodes. A single record per CDR3 protein comes from TCRdb applying MiXCR to the 5' RACE reads. The repertoire holds about 750,000 distinct CDR3 sequences, with roughly 19% as singletons. Sequencing input: blood, either unsorted or a sorted T cell fraction (not recorded which). This TCR was sampled from a male donor with ankylosing spondylitis.

In DNA, the CDR3 is TGCAGCGTTGCCCAGCCGCGGGGTGAGCAGTTCTTC. Encoded protein: CSVAQPRGEQFF. The rearrangement uses TRBV29-1 and TRBJ2-1; D may be TRBD2 (6 bases). The CDR3 runs to 12 residues. Per the germline V gene, CDR1 is SQVTM and CDR2 is ANQGSEA. V dropped 4 bases and J dropped 9 bases, with 13 bases sitting between them.